This T cell receptor beta chain was recorded in a study of T cell responses to AZD1222 COVID-19 vaccine. On this clone itself: Its antigen is undetermined.

The CDR3 sequence is 17 residues long. CDR1 is LGHNA and CDR2 is YNFKEQ in the germline V gene. V lost 1 base, J lost 7 bases, and 12 bases stayed unmatched. Study findings and constraints: Spike was spanned by vaccine-associated CD4 TCRs, which were dominant at 160-218 and 743-854. Clonal diversity was possibly underestimated, and the donors were mostly white British, with more females. Of spike-specific TCRs, nearly half reportedly target regions left unmutated in variants.

Second doses at about 4 or about 12 weeks were pooled. Method: immunoSEQ multiplex PCR; TCRdb's copy keeps in-frame clones and lacks some. Of around 150,000 clones in the sample, around 90% are singletons; the top ten hold about 3.3%. Sequencing used peripheral blood, obtained 28 days after the second AZD1222 dose. This sequence was found in an adult who received the AZD1222 COVID-19 vaccine. The chain recombines TRBV4-2 with TRBJ2-2; TRBD1 matches at 7 bases. In DNA form, the CDR3 reads TGTGCCAGCAGCCAAGCATTTGACAGGGCTTTACGCGGGGAGCTGTTTTTT. Translated, it gives CASSQAFDRALRGELFF.